Below, 6 T cell receptor beta chains from the same sample are listed, as sequenced in a study of Graves' ophthalmopathy and Graves' hyperthyroidism. From RNA, the CDR3 regions of TCR beta chains were amplified and sequenced. A first-round RT-PCR used HTBI primers, followed by a second-round multiplex PCR. In TCRdb, the multiplex PCR reads were re-called with MiXCR into one record per CDR3 protein. The sample lists 500,000 to 800,000 distinct CDR3 sequences, approximately 39% occurring once. Sequencing was performed on peripheral blood. The receptors were sampled from an adult man with Graves' ophthalmopathy.

V usage is TRBV2 and J usage is TRBJ1-1, with 12 positions matching TRBD1. Germline CDR1 is SNHLY and CDR2 is FYNNEI. CDR3 length: 16 residues. V lost 3 bases, J lost 5 bases, and 7 bases stayed unmatched. The CDR3 sequence is CASSDVPGQGATEAFF. CDR3 coding DNA: TGTGCCAGCAGTGATGTTCCGGGACAGGGGGCGACTGAAGCTTTCTTT.

The V gene is TRBV9, the J gene TRBJ2-2; 8 bases are a match to TRBD2. Trimming at V came to 2 bases and at J to 5 bases, leaving 5 bases not matched to a gene. Germline CDR1 reads SGDLS; CDR2 reads YYNGEE. This CDR3 contains 15 residues. The CDR3 protein is CASSVEGTRTGELFF. The CDR3 nucleotides read TGTGCCAGCAGCGTTGAGGGGACTAGGACCGGGGAGCTGTTTTTT.

V is TRBV11-2 and J is TRBJ2-7, with D perhaps given as TRBD1 or TRBD2 (5 bases each). V was cut by 5 bases and J by 0 bases, with 11 bases left in between. This CDR3 is built from 14 residues. Germline V gene sequence: CDR1 SGHAT, CDR2 FQNNGV. CDR3 in amino acids: CASSPGSSSYEQYF. CDR3 in DNA: TGTGCCAGCAGCCCAGGGAGTAGCTCCTACGAGCAGTACTTC.

This clonotype was seen repeatedly, ten times or more. This chain's CDR3 is CASSQDGQTQYF. The CDR3 DNA follows: TGTGCCAGCAGCCAAGATGGTCAGACCCAGTACTTC. This sequence joins TRBV3-1 and TRBJ2-5, with no clear D. The CDR3 has 12 amino acids. The germline CDR1 and CDR2 sequences are LGHDT and YNNKEL (reference sequence). V dropped 0 bases and J dropped 6 bases, with 5 bases sitting between them.

Many counts were recorded for this clonotype. The chain combines TRBV5-8 with TRBJ1-2; D gene ambiguous. V lost 3 bases, J lost 4 bases, and 10 bases lay in between. The CDR3 contains 13 residues. In germline, CDR1 is SGHTS, CDR2 YDEGEE. CDR3 sequence: CASSSTDFYGYTF. The CDR3 bases are TGTGCCAGCAGCTCGACGGACTTCTATGGCTACACCTTC.

This clonotype was seen a handful of times. At one end the junction does not follow the germline gene, possibly because of a read error. The chain carries TRBV10-2 and TRBJ1-1, with 8 bases that match TRBD1. CDR1 is WSHSY and CDR2 is SAAADI in the germline V gene. The CDR3 totals 13 residues. In nucleotides, the CDR3 is TGTGCCAGCAGCCAAGGGACAGGTCCGCGAGCTTTCTTT. Its translation is CASSQGTGPRAFF.